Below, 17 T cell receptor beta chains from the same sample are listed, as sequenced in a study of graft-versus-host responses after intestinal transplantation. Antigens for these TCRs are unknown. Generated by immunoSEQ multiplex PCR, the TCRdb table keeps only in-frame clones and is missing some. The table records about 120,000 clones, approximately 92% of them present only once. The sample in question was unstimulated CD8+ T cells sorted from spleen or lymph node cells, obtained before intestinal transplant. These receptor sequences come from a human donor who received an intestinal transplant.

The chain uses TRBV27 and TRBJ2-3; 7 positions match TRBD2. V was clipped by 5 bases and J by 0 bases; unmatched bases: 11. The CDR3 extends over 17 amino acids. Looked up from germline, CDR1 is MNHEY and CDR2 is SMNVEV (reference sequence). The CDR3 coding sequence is TGTGCCAGCAGTCTTTCGAAAGCGGGACCTAGCACAGATACGCAGTATTTT. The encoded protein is CASSLSKAGPSTDTQYF.

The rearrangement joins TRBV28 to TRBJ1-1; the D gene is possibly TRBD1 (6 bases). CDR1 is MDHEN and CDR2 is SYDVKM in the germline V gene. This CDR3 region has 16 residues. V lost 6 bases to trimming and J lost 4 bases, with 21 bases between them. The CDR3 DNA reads TGTGCCAGCAGCCTAGAACAGGGCCGATCTAGCACTGAAGCTTTCTTT. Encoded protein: CASSLEQGRSSTEAFF.

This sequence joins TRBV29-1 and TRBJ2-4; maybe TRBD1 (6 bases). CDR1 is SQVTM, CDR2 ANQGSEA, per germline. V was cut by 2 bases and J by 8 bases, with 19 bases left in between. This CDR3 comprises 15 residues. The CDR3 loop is CSVEPLSQGPYIQYF. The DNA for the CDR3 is TGCAGCGTTGAACCCCTCAGTCAGGGGCCGTACATTCAGTACTTC. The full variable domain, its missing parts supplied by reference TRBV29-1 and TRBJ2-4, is SAVISQKPSRDICQRGTSLTIQCQVDSQVTMMFWYRQQPGQSLTLIATANQGSEATYESGFVIDKFPISRPNLTFSTLTVSNMSPEDSSIYLCSVEPLSQGPYIQYFGAGTRLSVL.

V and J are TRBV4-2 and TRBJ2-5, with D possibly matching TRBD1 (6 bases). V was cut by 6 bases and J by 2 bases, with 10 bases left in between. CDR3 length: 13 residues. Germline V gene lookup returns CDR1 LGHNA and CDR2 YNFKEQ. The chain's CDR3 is CASSRDRQETQYF. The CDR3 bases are TGTGCCAGCAGTCGTGACAGGCAAGAGACCCAGTACTTC.

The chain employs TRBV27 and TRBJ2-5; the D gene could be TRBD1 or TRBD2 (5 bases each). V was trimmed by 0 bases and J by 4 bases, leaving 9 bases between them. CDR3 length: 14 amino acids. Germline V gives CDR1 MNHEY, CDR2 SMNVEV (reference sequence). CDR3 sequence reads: CASSLSPRGETQYF. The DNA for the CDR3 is TGTGCCAGCAGTTTATCTCCGAGGGGAGAGACCCAGTACTTC.

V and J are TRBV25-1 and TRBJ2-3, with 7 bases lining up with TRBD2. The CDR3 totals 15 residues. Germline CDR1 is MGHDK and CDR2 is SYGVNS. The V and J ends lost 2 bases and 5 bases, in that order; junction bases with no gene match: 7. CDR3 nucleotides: TGTGCCAGCAGTGAAGGGGGGGGGTTCGTAGATACGCAGTATTTT. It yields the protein CASSEGGGFVDTQYF.

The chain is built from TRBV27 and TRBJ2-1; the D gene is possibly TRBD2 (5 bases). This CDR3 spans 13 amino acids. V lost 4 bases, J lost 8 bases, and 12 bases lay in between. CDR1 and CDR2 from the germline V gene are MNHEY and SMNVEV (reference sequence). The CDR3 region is CASSSVRVHEQFF. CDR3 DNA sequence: TGTGCCAGCAGTTCGGTGAGGGTCCATGAGCAGTTCTTC.

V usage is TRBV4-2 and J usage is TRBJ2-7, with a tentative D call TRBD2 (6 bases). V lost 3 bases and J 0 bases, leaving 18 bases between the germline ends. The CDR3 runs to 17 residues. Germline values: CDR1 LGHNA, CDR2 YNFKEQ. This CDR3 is CASSHGVGAGNSYEQYF. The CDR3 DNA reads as TGTGCCAGCAGCCACGGCGTCGGGGCGGGGAACTCCTACGAGCAGTACTTC.

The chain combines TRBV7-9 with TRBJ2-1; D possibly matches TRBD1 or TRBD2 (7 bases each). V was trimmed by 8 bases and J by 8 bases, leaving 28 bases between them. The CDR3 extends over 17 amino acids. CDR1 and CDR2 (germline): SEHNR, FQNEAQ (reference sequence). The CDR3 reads CASEEGASGYGGDEQFF. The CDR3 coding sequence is TGTGCCAGCGAAGAGGGGGCTAGCGGCTATGGGGGGGATGAGCAGTTCTTC.

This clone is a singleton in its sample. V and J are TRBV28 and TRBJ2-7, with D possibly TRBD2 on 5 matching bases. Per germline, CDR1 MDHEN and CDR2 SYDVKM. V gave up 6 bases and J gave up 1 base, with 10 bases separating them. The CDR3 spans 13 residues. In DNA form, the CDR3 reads TGTGCCAGCAGATTTACGGGGTCCTACGAGCAGTACTTC. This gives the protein CASRFTGSYEQYF. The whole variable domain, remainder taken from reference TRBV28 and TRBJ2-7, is DVKVTQSSRYLVKRTGEKVFLECVQDMDHENMFWYRQDPGLGLRLIYFSYDVKMKEKGDIPEGYSVSREKKERFSLILESASTNQTSMYLCASRFTGSYEQYFGPGTRLTVT.

The CDR3 DNA is TGTGCCAGCAGCTTAATGGAGGGGGCCTCCTACGAGCAGTACTTC. As protein: CASSLMEGASYEQYF. The chain joins TRBV7-6 to TRBJ2-7; a weak D match, TRBD1 (7 bases). Trimming removed 2 bases at V and 0 bases at J, with 11 bases between. The CDR3 covers 15 residues. Per germline, CDR1 SGHVS and CDR2 FNYEAQ.

The CDR3 DNA reads as TGTGCCAGCAGTTCCCAGGGGGGGGACACCGGGGAGCTGTTTTTT. Translated: CASSSQGGDTGELFF. This sequence joins TRBV27 and TRBJ2-2; D could derive from TRBD1 or TRBD2 (7 bases each). The CDR3 consists of 15 residues. V lost 4 bases and J lost 3, with 12 bases in between. CDR1 and CDR2 (germline): MNHEY, SMNVEV (reference sequence).

The CDR3 nucleotides read TGTGCCAGCAGCTCCGGGGGGGATGAAAAACTGTTTTTT. Protein product: CASSSGGDEKLFF. This rearrangement joins TRBV7-9 to TRBJ1-4, with D possibly being TRBD1 (5 bases). V was clipped by 4 bases and J by 6 bases, with 9 bases between them. The CDR3 runs to 13 residues. In germline, CDR1 is SEHNR, CDR2 FQNEAQ (reference sequence).

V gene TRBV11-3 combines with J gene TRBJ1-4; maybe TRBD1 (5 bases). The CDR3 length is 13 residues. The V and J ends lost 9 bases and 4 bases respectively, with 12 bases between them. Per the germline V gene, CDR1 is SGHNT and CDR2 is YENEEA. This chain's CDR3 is CASRDSDNEKLFF. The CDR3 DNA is TGTGCCAGTCGGGACTCCGATAATGAAAAACTGTTTTTT.

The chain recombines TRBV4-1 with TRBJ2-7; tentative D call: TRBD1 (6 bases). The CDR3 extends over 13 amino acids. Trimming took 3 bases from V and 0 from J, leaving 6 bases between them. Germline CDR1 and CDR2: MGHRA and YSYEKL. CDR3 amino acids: CASSQDSSYEQYF. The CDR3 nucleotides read TGCGCCAGCAGCCAGGACAGCTCCTACGAGCAGTACTTC.

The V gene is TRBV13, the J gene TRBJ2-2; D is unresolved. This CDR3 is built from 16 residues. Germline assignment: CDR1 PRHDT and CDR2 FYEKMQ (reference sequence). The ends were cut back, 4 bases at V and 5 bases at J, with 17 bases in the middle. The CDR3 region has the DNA TGTGCCAGCAGCTCCCCGATTGGCACAGCAACCGGGGAGCTGTTTTTT. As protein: CASSSPIGTATGELFF.

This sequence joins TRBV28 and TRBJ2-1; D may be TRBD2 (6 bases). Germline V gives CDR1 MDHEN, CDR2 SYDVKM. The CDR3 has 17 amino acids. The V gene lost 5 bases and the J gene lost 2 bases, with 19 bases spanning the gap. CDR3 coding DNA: TGTGCCAGCAGTCCCTCGGGGCCGGGAGAAGCCTACAATGAGCAGTTCTTC. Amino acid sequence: CASSPSGPGEAYNEQFF.